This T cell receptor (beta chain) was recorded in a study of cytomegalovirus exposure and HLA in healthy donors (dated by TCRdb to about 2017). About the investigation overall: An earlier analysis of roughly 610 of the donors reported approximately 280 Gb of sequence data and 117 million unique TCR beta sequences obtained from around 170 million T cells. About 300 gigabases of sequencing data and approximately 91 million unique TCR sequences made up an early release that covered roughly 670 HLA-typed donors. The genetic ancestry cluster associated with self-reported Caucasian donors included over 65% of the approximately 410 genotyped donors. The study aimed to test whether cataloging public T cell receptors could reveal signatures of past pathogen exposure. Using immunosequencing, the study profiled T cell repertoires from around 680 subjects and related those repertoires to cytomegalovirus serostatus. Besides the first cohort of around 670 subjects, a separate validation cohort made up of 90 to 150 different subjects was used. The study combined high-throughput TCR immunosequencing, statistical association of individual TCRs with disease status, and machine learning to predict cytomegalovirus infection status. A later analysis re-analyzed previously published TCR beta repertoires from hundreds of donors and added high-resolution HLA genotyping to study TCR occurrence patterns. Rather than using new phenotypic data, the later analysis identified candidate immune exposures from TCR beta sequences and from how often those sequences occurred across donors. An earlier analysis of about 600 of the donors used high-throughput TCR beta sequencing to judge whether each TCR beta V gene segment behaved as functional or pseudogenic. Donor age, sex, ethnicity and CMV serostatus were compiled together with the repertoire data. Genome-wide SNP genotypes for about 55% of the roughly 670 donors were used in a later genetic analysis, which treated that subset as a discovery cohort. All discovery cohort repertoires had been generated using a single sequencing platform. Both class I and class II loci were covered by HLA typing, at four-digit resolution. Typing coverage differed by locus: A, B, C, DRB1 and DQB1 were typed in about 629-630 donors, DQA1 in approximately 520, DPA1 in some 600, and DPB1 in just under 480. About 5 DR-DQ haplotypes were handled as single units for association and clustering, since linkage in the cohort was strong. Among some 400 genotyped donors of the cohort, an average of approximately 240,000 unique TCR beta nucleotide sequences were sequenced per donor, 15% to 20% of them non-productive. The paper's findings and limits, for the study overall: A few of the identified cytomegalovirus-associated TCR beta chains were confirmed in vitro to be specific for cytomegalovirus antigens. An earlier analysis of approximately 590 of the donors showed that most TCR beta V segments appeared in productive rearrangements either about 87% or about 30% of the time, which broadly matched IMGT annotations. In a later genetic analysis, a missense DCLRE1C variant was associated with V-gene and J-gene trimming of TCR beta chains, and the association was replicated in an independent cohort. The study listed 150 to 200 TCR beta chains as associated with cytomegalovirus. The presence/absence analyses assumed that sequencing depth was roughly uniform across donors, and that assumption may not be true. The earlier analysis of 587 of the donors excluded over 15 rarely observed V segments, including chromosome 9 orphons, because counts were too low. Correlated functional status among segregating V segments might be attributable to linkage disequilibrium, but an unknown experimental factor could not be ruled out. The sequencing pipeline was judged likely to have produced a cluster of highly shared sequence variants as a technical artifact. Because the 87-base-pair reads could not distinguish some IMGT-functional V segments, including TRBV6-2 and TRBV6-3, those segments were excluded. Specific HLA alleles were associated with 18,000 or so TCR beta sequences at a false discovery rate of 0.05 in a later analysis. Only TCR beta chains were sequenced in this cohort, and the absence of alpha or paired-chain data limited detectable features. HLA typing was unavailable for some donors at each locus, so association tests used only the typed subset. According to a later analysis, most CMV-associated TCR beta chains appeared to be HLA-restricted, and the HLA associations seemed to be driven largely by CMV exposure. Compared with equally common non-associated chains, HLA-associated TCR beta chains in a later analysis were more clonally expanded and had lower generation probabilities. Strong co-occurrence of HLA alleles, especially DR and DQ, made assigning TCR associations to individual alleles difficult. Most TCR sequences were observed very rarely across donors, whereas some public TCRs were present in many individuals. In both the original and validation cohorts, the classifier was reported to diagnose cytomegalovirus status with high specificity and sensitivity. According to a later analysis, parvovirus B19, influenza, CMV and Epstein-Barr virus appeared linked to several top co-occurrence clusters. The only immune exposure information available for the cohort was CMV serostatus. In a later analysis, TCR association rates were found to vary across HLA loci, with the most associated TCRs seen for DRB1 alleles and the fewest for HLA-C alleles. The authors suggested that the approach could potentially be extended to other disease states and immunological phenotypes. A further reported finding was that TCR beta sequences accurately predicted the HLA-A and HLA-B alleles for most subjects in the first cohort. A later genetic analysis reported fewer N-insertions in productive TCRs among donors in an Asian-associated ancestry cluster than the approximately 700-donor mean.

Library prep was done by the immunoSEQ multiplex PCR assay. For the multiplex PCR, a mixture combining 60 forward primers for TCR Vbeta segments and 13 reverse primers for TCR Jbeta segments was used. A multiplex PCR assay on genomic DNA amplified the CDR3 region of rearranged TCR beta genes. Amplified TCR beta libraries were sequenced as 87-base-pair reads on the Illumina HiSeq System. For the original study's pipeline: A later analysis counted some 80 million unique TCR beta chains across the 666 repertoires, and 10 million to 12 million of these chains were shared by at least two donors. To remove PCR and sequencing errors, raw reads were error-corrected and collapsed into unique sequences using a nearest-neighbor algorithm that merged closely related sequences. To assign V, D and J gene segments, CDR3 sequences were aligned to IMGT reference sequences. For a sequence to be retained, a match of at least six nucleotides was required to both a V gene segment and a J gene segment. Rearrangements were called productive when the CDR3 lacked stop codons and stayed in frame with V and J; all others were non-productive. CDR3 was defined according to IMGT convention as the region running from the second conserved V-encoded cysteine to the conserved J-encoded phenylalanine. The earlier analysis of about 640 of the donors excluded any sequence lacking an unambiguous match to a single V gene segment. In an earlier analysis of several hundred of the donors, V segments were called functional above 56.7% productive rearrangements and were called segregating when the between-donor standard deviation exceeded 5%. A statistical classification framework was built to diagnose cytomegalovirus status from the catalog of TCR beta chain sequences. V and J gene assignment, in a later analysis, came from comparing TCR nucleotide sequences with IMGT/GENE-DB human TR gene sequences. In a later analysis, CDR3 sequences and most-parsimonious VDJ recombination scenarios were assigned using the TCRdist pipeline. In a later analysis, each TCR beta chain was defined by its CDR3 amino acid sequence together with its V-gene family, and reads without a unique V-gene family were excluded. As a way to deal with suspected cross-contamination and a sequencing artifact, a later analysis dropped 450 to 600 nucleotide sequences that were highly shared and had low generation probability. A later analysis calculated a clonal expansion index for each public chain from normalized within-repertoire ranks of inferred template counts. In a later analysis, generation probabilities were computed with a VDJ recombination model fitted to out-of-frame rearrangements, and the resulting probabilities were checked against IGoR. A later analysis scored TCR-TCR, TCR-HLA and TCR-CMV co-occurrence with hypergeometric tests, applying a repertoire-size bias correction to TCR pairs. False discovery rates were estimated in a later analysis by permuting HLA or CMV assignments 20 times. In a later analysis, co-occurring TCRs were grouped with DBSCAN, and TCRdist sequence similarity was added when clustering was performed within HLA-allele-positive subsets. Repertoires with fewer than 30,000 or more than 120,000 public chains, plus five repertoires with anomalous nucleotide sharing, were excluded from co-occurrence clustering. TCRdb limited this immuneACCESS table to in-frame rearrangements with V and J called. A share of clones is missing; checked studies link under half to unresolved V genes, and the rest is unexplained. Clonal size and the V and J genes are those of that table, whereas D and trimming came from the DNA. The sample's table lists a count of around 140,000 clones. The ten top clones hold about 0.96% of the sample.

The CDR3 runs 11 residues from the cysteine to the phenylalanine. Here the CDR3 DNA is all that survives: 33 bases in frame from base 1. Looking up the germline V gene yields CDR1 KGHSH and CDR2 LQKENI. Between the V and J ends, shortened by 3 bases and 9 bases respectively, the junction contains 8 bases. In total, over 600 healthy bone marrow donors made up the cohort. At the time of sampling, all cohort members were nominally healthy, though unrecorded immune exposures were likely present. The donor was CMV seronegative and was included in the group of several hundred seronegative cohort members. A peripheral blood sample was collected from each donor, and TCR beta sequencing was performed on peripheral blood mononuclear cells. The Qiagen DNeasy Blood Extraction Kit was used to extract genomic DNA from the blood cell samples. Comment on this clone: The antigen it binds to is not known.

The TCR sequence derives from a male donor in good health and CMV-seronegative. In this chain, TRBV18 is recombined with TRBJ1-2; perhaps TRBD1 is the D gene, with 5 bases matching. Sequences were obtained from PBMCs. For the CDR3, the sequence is CASSPGGSYTF. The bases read TGTGCCAGCTCACCCGGGGGGAGCTACACCTTC.